One and the same sample provided the 28 T cell receptor beta chains below, sequenced in a study of blood T cell repertoires in COVID-19. Only in-frame clones appear in the TCRdb table, and some are missing; sequencing was by immunoSEQ multiplex PCR. The sample has 120,000 to 150,000 clones, about 86% seen once. Sequences were obtained from peripheral blood. All receptors come from a woman aged 60-75 years with acute or convalescent COVID-19.

This chain connects TRBV28 to TRBJ2-7, with TRBD2 matching 14 bases. J lost 2 bases, V lost 4 bases, and 1 base had no gene match. The CDR3 loop spans 15 amino acids. Germline loops: CDR1 MDHEN, CDR2 SYDVKM. In DNA, the CDR3 is TGTGCCAGCAGTTCGGGACTAGCGGGAGCCTACGAGCAGTACTTC. It encodes CASSSGLAGAYEQYF.

V usage is TRBV30 and J usage is TRBJ1-1; D gene uncertain. The CDR3 sequence is 13 residues long. The V gene's germline CDR1 is GTSNPN and CDR2 SVGIG (reference sequence). V was trimmed by 1 base and J by 2 bases, leaving 8 bases between them. The CDR3 nucleotides are TGTGCCTGGAGTGAAAACTCAAACACTGAAGCTTTCTTT. Amino acid sequence: CAWSENSNTEAFF.

The gene calls are TRBV2 and TRBJ2-1, with D possibly being TRBD2 (5 bases). The CDR3 runs to 15 residues. Germline loops: CDR1 SNHLY, CDR2 FYNNEI. The V end lost 6 bases, the J end lost 7 bases, and 19 bases lay between the germline ends. The CDR3 region is CASSPGGSALNEQFF. CDR3 nucleotides: TGTGCCAGCAGCCCCGGCGGTAGCGCCCTGAATGAGCAGTTCTTC. Variable domain in full (rest from reference TRBV2 and TRBJ2-1): EPEVTQTPSHQVTQMGQEVILRCVPISNHLYFYWYRQILGQKVEFLVSFYNNEISEKSEIFDDQFSVERPDGSNFTLKIRSTKLEDSAMYFCASSPGGSALNEQFFGPGTRLTVL.

Turning to this clone: Other DNA sequences in the sample encode the same CDR3. This chain joins TRBV12-3 or TRBV12-4 and TRBJ1-1; D might be TRBD1 (6 bases). The CDR3 has 13 amino acids. V lost 5 bases to trimming and J lost 4 bases, with 11 bases between them. The CDR3 bases are TGTGCCAGCAGTCGACAGGTGGGCACTGAAGCTTTCTTT. It translates to CASSRQVGTEAFF.

The chain links TRBV30 to TRBJ2-2; TRBD1 agrees at 8 bases. The CDR3 is 14 amino acids. V lost 8 bases to trimming and J lost 5 bases; unmatched junction nucleotides: 10. CDR1 is GTSNPN, CDR2 SVGIG, per germline (reference sequence). The CDR3 nucleotides are TGTGCCGTTCGTGGACAGGGAAATACCGGGGAGCTGTTTTTT. Protein product: CAVRGQGNTGELFF.

The rearrangement joins TRBV7-2 to TRBJ1-2; the match to TRBD1 covers 8 bases. V shed 0 bases, J shed 8 bases, and the junction held 5 bases outside the gene matches. The V gene's germline CDR1 is SGHTA and CDR2 FQGNSA. The CDR3 is 14 amino acids. CDR3 DNA sequence: TGTGCCAGCAGCTTAGCGCAGGGGGCTGGCGGCTACACCTTC. Its translation: CASSLAQGAGGYTF.

The gene calls are TRBV7-2 and TRBJ1-2; D possibly corresponds to TRBD1 (6 bases). The CDR3 sequence is 13 residues long. CDR1 and CDR2 from the germline V gene are SGHTA and FQGNSA. V dropped 1 base and J dropped 6 bases, with 9 bases sitting between them. The CDR3 region has the DNA TGTGCCAGCAGCTTAGGGACAGTTAATGGCTACACCTTC. Its protein product is CASSLGTVNGYTF.

V is TRBV6-1 and J is TRBJ1-5, with 8 bases aligning to TRBD1. CDR1 and CDR2 from the germline V gene are MNHNS and SASEGT. The junction had 1 base not matched to a gene; V was cut back by 2 bases and J by 7 bases. This CDR3 is 13 amino acids long. CDR3 in DNA: TGTGCCAGCAGTGAAAGGGACAGGCAGCCCCAGCATTTT. Its protein is CASSERDRQPQHF.

The rearrangement links TRBV30 to TRBJ1-2; D not resolved. CDR1 is GTSNPN and CDR2 is SVGIG in the germline V gene (reference sequence). This CDR3 is built from 11 residues. With 3 bases removed from V and 8 bases from J, the gap between germline ends came to 10 bases. For the CDR3, the DNA is TGTGCCTGGAGCCTTCTGAGGGGCTACACCTTC. It yields the protein CAWSLLRGYTF.

The chain joins TRBV30 to TRBJ1-5; 8 bases are a match to TRBD1. The length of the CDR3 is 14 residues. The ends lost 4 bases at V and 7 bases at J; junction bases unmatched: 9. Germline CDR1 GTSNPN, CDR2 SVGIG (reference sequence). The CDR3 DNA is TGTGCCTGGACCAAGGGACAGGTGGAGCAGCCCCAGCATTTT. Encoded protein: CAWTKGQVEQPQHF.

The chain joins TRBV23-1 to TRBJ2-7, with TRBD1 matching over 7 bases. TRBV23-1 is known as an ORF, though its function is uncertain. The trim removed 0 bases at V and 2 bases at J, leaving 7 bases unmatched. The CDR3 loop spans 16 amino acids. The chain's CDR3 is CASSQSRAGGTYEQYF. The DNA for the CDR3 is TGCGCCAGCAGTCAATCTAGGGCAGGGGGAACCTACGAGCAGTACTTC.

This rearrangement joins TRBV5-1 to TRBJ2-1; TRBD1 matches 8 bases. Germline V lookup: CDR1 SGHRS, CDR2 YFSETQ. The ends lost 4 bases at V and 14 bases at J; junction bases unmatched: 5. The CDR3 runs to 11 residues. CDR3 amino acids: CASSESGGEFF. The CDR3 region has the DNA TGCGCCAGCAGCGAGTCAGGGGGCGAGTTCTTC.

CDR3 DNA: TGTGCCAGCAGCTTGGGACAGCCTAATGAAAAACTGTTTTTT. It specifies CASSLGQPNEKLFF. The chain recombines TRBV7-3 with TRBJ1-4; 7 nucleotides line up with TRBD1. Trimming removed 3 bases from V and 3 bases from J; junction bases left unmatched: 1. In germline, CDR1 is SGHTA, CDR2 FQGTGA. The CDR3 runs to 14 residues. Drawing the rest from reference TRBV7-3 and TRBJ1-4, the complete variable domain is GAGVSQTPSNKVTEKGKYVELRCDPISGHTALYWYRQSLGQGPEFLIYFQGTGAADDSGLPNDRFFAVRPEGSVSTLKIQRTERGDSAVYLCASSLGQPNEKLFFGSGTQLSVL.

The chain couples TRBV30 to TRBJ2-7; TRBD1 matches at 7 bases. The V segment lost 2 bases and the J segment 5 bases; nucleotides outside the gene matches: 3. The CDR3 contains 12 residues. Germline V gene lookup returns CDR1 GTSNPN and CDR2 SVGIG (reference sequence). The CDR3 region has the DNA TGTGCCTGGAGTCAGACAGGGAACGAGCAGTACTTC. Translation gives CAWSQTGNEQYF.

The V gene is TRBV24-1, the J gene TRBJ2-2; 10 nucleotides agree with TRBD1. Germline CDR1 is KGHDR and CDR2 is SFDVKD. CDR3 size: 19 residues. Trimming removed 4 bases from V and 4 bases from J; junction bases left unmatched: 14. The CDR3 is CATSDLRDRGGLPTGELFF. The DNA of the CDR3 is TGTGCCACCAGTGACCTCCGGGACAGGGGAGGTCTGCCCACCGGGGAGCTGTTTTTT.

The chain has TRBV5-1 and TRBJ2-3, with 8 bases aligning to TRBD1. Germline assignment: CDR1 SGHRS and CDR2 YFSETQ. This CDR3 has 17 amino acids. Trimming at V came to 2 bases and at J to 0 bases, leaving 8 bases not matched to a gene. CDR3 nucleotides: TGCGCCAGCAGCTTTTCTGGGCGACAGGGGAGCACAGATACGCAGTATTTT. Translation: CASSFSGRQGSTDTQYF.

The rearrangement joins TRBV7-9 to TRBJ2-3, with D unclear. V shed 5 bases and J shed 4 bases, with 4 bases lying between them. From germline, CDR1 is SEHNR and CDR2 FQNEAQ (reference sequence). The CDR3 totals 11 residues. CDR3 bases: TGTGCCAGCAGCGCAGCAGATACGCAGTATTTT. This codes for CASSAADTQYF.

J is TRBJ1-2 and V is TRBV12-3 or TRBV12-4; D possibly corresponds to TRBD1 (6 bases). The CDR3 is made up of 13 amino acids. Deletions cut 4 bases from V and 3 bases from J, with 9 bases between. CDR3 DNA: TGTGCCAGCAGTTCCGGGACACACTATGGCTACACCTTC. It codes for CASSSGTHYGYTF.

V usage is TRBV12-3 or TRBV12-4 and J usage is TRBJ1-1; weak D call: TRBD1 (5 bases). The CDR3 runs to 13 residues. Trimming removed 4 bases at V and 12 bases at J, with 18 bases between. The CDR3 nucleotides are TGTGCCAGCAGTTCTAGGGGCGTCCCAGGGACTTTCTTT. Translating gives CASSSRGVPGTFF.

This chain uses TRBV5-4 with TRBJ1-6; D is undetermined. CDR3 length: 15 amino acids. Trimming stripped 4 bases from V and 0 bases from J, with 8 bases between. CDR1 is SGHNT, CDR2 YYREEE, per germline (reference sequence). This CDR3 reads CASSTTSSYNSPLHF. In DNA, the CDR3 is TGTGCCAGCAGCACCACTTCCTCCTATAATTCACCCCTCCACTTT.

The chain carries TRBV9 and TRBJ2-3, with a weak D call TRBD2 (6 bases). The CDR3 extends over 16 amino acids. In germline, CDR1 is SGDLS, CDR2 YYNGEE. The V end was cut by 0 bases, the J end by 3 bases, with 14 bases between. CDR3 sequence: CASSVAGGLGTDTQYF. CDR3 nucleotides: TGTGCCAGCAGCGTAGCTGGGGGGTTGGGAACAGATACGCAGTATTTT. Together with reference TRBV9 and TRBJ2-3, the CDR3 gives the full variable domain: DSGVTQTPKHLITATGQRVTLRCSPRSGDLSVYWYQQSLDQGLQFLIQYYNGEERAKGNILERFSAQQFPDLHSELNLSSLELGDSALYFCASSVAGGLGTDTQYFGPGTRLTVL.

This clone appeared once. V gene TRBV6-5 combines with J gene TRBJ1-1; 7 nucleotides agree with TRBD1. This CDR3 has 13 residues. V lost 6 bases and J lost 6; bases outside the gene matches: 7. Looked up from germline, CDR1 is MNHEY and CDR2 is SVGAGI. CDR3 DNA sequence: TGTGCCAGCAGCCTGACAGGGATCGCTGAAGCTTTCTTT. This encodes CASSLTGIAEAFF.

This chain's CDR3 is CASSVSGGQTTGELFF. CDR3 sequence (DNA): TGTGCCAGCAGCGTATCGGGCGGGCAGACCACCGGGGAGCTGTTTTTT. This chain links TRBV9 with TRBJ2-2; D may be TRBD2 (5 bases). The CDR3 contains 16 residues. V lost 1 base, J lost 4 bases, and 14 bases lay in between. CDR1 SGDLS and CDR2 YYNGEE come from the germline V gene. The full variable domain, its missing parts supplied by reference TRBV9 and TRBJ2-2, is DSGVTQTPKHLITATGQRVTLRCSPRSGDLSVYWYQQSLDQGLQFLIQYYNGEERAKGNILERFSAQQFPDLHSELNLSSLELGDSALYFCASSVSGGQTTGELFFGEGSRLTVL.

The chain uses TRBV14 and TRBJ1-1; maybe TRBD1 (5 bases). The CDR3 consists of 15 residues. V was pared by 1 base and J by 9 bases, with 18 bases between. CDR1 is SGHDN, CDR2 FVKESK, per germline. The CDR3 sequence: CASSQVVGYAGQAFF. The CDR3, as DNA: TGTGCCAGCAGCCAAGTTGTGGGATATGCAGGGCAAGCTTTCTTT.

The gene calls are TRBV6-6 and TRBJ1-6; tentative D call: TRBD1 (6 bases). Germline V gene data show CDR1 as MNHNY and CDR2 as SVGAGI (reference sequence). The CDR3 totals 19 residues. V was shortened by 5 bases and J by 0 bases, with 20 bases between the two germline ends. The CDR3 region has the DNA TGTGCCAGCAGTCTGAATGTAGGGGGAGTCAGCTCCTATAATTCACCCCTCCACTTT. It is translated as CASSLNVGGVSSYNSPLHF.

This chain links TRBV7-9 with TRBJ1-5; D is perhaps TRBD1 (5 bases). The germline V gene has CDR1 SEHNR and CDR2 FQNEAQ (reference sequence). The CDR3 has 14 residues. V shed 3 bases and J shed 3 bases, with 9 bases lying between them. As DNA, the CDR3 is TGTGCCAGCAGCTTGCAAGGGGACAATCAGCCCCAGCATTTT. Protein product: CASSLQGDNQPQHF.

Only one count was recorded for this clone. V gene TRBV6-6 combines with J gene TRBJ2-1; D perhaps matches TRBD2 (6 bases). The CDR3 is made up of 15 amino acids. V was clipped by 6 bases and J by 5 bases, with 17 bases between them. From germline, CDR1 is MNHNY and CDR2 SVGAGI (reference sequence). The CDR3 region has the DNA TGTGCCAGCAGCCCCGAGGGGAGGTGGAACAATGAGCAGTTCTTC. This encodes CASSPEGRWNNEQFF.

The rearrangement links TRBV30 to TRBJ1-6; 8 bases match TRBD1. CDR3 length equals 14 residues. The J segment lost 6 bases and the V segment lost 2 bases, leaving 3 bases of the junction unmatched. Germline values: CDR1 GTSNPN, CDR2 SVGIG (reference sequence). The CDR3 nucleotides are TGTGCCTGGAGTCCGGGACAGGCTAATTCACCCCTCCACTTT. It specifies CAWSPGQANSPLHF.